This paragraph reports one T cell receptor (beta chain). The authors' processing: Amplification of reference gene primers was used by the study to estimate nucleated cell counts. Profiling relied on immunoSEQ multiplex PCR, and the TCRdb table lists in-frame clones only, not all of them. V and J calls and clone size follow that table, whereas D and trimming were derived from the DNA. Here the sample spans 88,000 or so clones, 86% being singletons. This sample is drawn from a study of blood T cell repertoires in COVID-19. Trimming cost V 3 bases and J 2 bases, with 9 bases left between them. Germline V lookup: CDR1 MNHNS, CDR2 SASEGT. The CDR3 sequence is 14 residues long.

Sequenced: peripheral blood. The TCR comes from a man in his 60s with acute or convalescent COVID-19. The chain carries TRBV6-1 and TRBJ2-3; D gene uncertain. This chain's CDR3 is CASSDYPFTDTQYF. Here the CDR3 DNA reads TGTGCCAGCAGTGATTATCCCTTCACAGATACGCAGTATTTT.